Here is one T cell receptor beta chain with its context. The target antigen is unknown. The record originates from a study of graft-versus-host responses after intestinal transplantation. Study-wide points: High graft-versus-host to host-versus-graft T cell clonal ratios marked allografts of patients with graft-donor macrochimerism. Among recipient marrow samples, GvH clones were found; some appeared first in ileum or blood.

CDR3 length: 14 residues. Germline assignment: CDR1 LNHDA and CDR2 SQIVND (reference sequence). V shed 4 bases and J shed 0 bases, with 9 bases lying between them. Generated by immunoSEQ multiplex PCR, the TCRdb table keeps only in-frame clones and is missing some. The sample shows about 88,000 clones, around 90% of them seen only once. The receptor was derived from a human donor who received an intestinal transplant. Sequencing used unstimulated CD4+ T cells sorted from spleen or lymph node cells, obtained before intestinal transplant. The chain carries TRBV19 and TRBJ1-2; a weak D match, TRBD1 (5 bases). As DNA, the CDR3 is TGTGCCAGTAGTACCCAGACAGCTAACTATGGCTACACCTTC. This encodes CASSTQTANYGYTF.